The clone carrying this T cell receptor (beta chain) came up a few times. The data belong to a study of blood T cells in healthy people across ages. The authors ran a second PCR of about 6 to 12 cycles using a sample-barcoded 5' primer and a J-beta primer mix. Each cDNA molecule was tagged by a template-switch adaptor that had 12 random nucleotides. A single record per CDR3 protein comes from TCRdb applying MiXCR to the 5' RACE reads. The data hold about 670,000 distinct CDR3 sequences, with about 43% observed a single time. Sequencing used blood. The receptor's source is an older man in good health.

The CDR3 is CSAPLGGGTKPTDTQYF. DNA for the CDR3: TGCAGTGCTCCTTTGGGCGGGGGGACTAAACCCACAGATACGCAGTATTTT. The chain combines TRBV20-1 with TRBJ2-3; 8 bases agree with TRBD2. Germline lookup yields CDR1 DFQATT and CDR2 SNEGSKA (reference sequence). V shed 5 bases and J 2 bases; nucleotides not matched to a gene: 15. The CDR3 contains 17 residues.